The clone carrying this TCR beta chain occurred many times. Orbital computed tomography, together with clinical symptoms, serum thyroxine, TRAb and thyroid ultrasound, was used for diagnosis. These data are taken from a study of Graves' ophthalmopathy and Graves' hyperthyroidism. The sequenced template was RNA, covering the TCR beta CDR3 region. HTBI primers served in a first-round RT-PCR, which a second-round multiplex PCR followed. One entry per CDR3 protein, called by TCRdb with MiXCR from the multiplex PCR reads. The sample lists 300,000 to 500,000 distinct CDR3 sequences, 15% seen once, with roughly 7% in the top ten. Germline CDR1 and CDR2: MNHEY and SVGEGT. There are 12 residues in the CDR3. V shed 7 bases and J shed 2 bases, with 8 bases lying between them.

The clonotype comes from a young woman with stable Graves' hyperthyroidism. The J gene is TRBJ1-2, the V gene TRBV6-2 or TRBV6-3; D unresolved. The sequenced sample was peripheral blood. The CDR3 protein is CASKGSNYGYTF. The CDR3 DNA follows: TGTGCCAGCAAGGGCAGCAACTATGGCTACACCTTC.